This T cell receptor beta chain originates from a study of CD8+CD57+ T cells in acquired aplastic anemia. Study-level information: The study obtained an average of 3.2 ug of DNA from sorted CD4+ and CD8+ cells. Study observations and caveats: A significant difference in CD8+ Simpson's diversity between patients and controls was not found. Both patients and controls carried the same twenty-nine CD8+ CDR3 sequences.

With respect to this clonotype: Its target is not known.

Genomic DNA, the template, was used for profiling of the TCR beta VDJ and CDR3. TCRdb ran MiXCR on the reads and lists one entry per CDR3 protein. The data contain about 180,000 distinct CDR3 sequences, approximately 48% of them singletons. It was patients with CD8+CD57+ cell expansion by flow cytometry who were chosen for sequencing. The sample consisted of sorted CD4+, CD8+, or CD8+CD57+ T cells (not recorded which) from PBMCs. This sequence originates from a human donor with aplastic anemia.

In DNA, the CDR3 is TGTGCCAGCAGCATTACCGGGACTAGGAGATCGGATACGCAGTATTTT. Encoded protein: CASSITGTRRSDTQYF. This chain links TRBV7-8 with TRBJ2-3; the match to TRBD2 covers 8 bases. The CDR3 totals 16 residues. The junction had 13 bases not matched to a gene; V was cut back by 5 bases and J by 6 bases. Germline assignment: CDR1 SGHVS and CDR2 FQNEAQ.